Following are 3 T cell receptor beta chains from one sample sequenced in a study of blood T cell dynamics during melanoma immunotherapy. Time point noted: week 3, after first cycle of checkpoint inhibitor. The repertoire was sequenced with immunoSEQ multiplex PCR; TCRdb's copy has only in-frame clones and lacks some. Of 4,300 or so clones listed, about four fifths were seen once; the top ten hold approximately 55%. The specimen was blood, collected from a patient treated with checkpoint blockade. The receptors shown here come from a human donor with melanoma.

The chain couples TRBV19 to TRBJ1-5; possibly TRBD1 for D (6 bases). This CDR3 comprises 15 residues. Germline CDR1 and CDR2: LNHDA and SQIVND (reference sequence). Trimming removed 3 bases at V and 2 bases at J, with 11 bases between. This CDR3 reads CASSIWGGGNQPQHF. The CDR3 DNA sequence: TGTGCCAGTAGTATCTGGGGGGGCGGCAATCAGCCCCAGCATTTT. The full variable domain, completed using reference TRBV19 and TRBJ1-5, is DGGITQSPKYLFRKEGQNVTLSCEQNLNHDAMYWYRQDPGQGLRLIYYSQIVNDFQKGDIAEGYSVSREKKESFPLTVTSAQKNPTAFYLCASSIWGGGNQPQHFGDGTRLSIL.

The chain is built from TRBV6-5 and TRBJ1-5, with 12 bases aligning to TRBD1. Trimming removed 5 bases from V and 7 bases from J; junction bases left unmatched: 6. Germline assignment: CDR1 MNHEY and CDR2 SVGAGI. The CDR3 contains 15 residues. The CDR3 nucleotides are TGTGCCAGCAGTCCGGGACAGGGGGCGCGGCAGCCCCAGCATTTT. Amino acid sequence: CASSPGQGARQPQHF.

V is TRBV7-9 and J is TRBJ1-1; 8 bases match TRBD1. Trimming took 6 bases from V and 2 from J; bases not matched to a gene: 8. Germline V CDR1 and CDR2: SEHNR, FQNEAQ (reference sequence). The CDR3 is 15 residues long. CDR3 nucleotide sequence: TGTGCCAGCAGACCGGGACAGGAGGTTAACACTGAAGCTTTCTTT. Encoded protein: CASRPGQEVNTEAFF.